This T cell receptor beta chain was identified during a study of OX40 agonist ivuxolimab in advanced cancers. The protocol was immunoSEQ multiplex PCR, while the TCRdb copy is restricted to in-frame clones and leaves out a portion. The profile shows about 79,000 clones, approximately 80% of them singletons. The investigators sampled blood at baseline, at cycle 4 day 1, and at cycle 7 day 1. Trimming stripped 4 bases from V and 9 bases from J, with 14 bases between. CDR1 is MGHDK, CDR2 SYGVNS, per germline. The CDR3 is 13 residues long. The V gene is TRBV25-1, the J gene TRBJ2-3, with no clear D. The sequence derives from an adult with an advanced solid tumor such as melanoma, head and neck, liver or kidney cancer. Sequenced here: CD4+ or CD8+ T cells sorted from blood, sampled in a trial of the OX40 agonist ivuxolimab. CDR3 region: CASSASPPSTQYF. In DNA, the CDR3 is TGTGCCAGCAGTGCCTCACCTCCTTCGACGCAGTATTTT. Based on the CDR3 plus reference TRBV25-1 and TRBJ2-3, the full variable domain is EADIYQTPRYLVIGTGKKITLECSQTMGHDKMYWYQQDPGMELHLIHYSYGVNSTEKGDLSSESTVSRIRTEHFPLTLESARPSHTSQYLCASSASPPSTQYFGPGTRLTVL.